This T cell receptor beta chain derives from a study of beta chain features in type 1 diabetes. Study-wide context: Age, gender and cell yields were similar between patients and healthy donors. Regarding the study as a whole: When VDJ junctions were examined, type 1 diabetes patients showed fewer insertions and more deletions.

The CDR3 is 15 residues long. V was cut by 4 bases and J by 0 bases, with 10 bases left in between. CDR1 and CDR2 (germline): SQVTM, ANQGSEA. Expressed TCRB transcripts were sequenced, since all the RNA that had been isolated was reverse transcribed. Sequencing used immunoSEQ multiplex PCR; TCRdb keeps in-frame clones, though not all of them. The table includes about 150,000 clones, roughly 10% detected once. This clone was seen repeatedly, ten times or more. What it binds is not known. Source material: naive CD4+ T cells from blood. This rearrangement joins TRBV29-1 to TRBJ2-6; D may be TRBD2 (5 bases). The source of this sequence is a man aged 18 to 35 in good health. The CDR3 bases are TGCAGCGTTGGACGGGGAGACTCTGGGGCCAACGTCCTGACTTTC. It specifies CSVGRGDSGANVLTF.